The clone carrying this TCR beta chain was observed a single time. As processed by the authors: Estimated nucleated cell counts came from reference gene primer amplification. Profiled with immunoSEQ multiplex PCR; TCRdb holds only in-frame clones, not every one. V, J and clone size are taken as reported in that table, and D and trimming were inferred from the DNA itself. Altogether approximately 100,000 clones are present, approximately 88% being singletons, with the ten largest covering approximately 3.6%. The record originates from a study of blood T cell repertoires in COVID-19. Background on the study: Samples came from the United States, Italy and Spain, spanning acute and convalescent COVID-19. The cDNA or gDNA used as material had been derived from T cells, B-cell-depleted T cells, or PBMCs.

The sequence came from a woman in her sixties with acute or convalescent COVID-19. Specimen: peripheral blood.

The DNA of the CDR3 is TGTGCCAGCTCACCACAAGCGTTAGGTATTACCAATGAGCAGTTCTTC. This sequence encodes CASSPQALGITNEQFF. This chain connects TRBV18 to TRBJ2-1; D is uncertain. CDR1 is KGHSH and CDR2 is LQKENI in the germline V gene. The CDR3 spans 16 residues. V shed 1 base and J shed 6 bases, with 16 bases lying between them.